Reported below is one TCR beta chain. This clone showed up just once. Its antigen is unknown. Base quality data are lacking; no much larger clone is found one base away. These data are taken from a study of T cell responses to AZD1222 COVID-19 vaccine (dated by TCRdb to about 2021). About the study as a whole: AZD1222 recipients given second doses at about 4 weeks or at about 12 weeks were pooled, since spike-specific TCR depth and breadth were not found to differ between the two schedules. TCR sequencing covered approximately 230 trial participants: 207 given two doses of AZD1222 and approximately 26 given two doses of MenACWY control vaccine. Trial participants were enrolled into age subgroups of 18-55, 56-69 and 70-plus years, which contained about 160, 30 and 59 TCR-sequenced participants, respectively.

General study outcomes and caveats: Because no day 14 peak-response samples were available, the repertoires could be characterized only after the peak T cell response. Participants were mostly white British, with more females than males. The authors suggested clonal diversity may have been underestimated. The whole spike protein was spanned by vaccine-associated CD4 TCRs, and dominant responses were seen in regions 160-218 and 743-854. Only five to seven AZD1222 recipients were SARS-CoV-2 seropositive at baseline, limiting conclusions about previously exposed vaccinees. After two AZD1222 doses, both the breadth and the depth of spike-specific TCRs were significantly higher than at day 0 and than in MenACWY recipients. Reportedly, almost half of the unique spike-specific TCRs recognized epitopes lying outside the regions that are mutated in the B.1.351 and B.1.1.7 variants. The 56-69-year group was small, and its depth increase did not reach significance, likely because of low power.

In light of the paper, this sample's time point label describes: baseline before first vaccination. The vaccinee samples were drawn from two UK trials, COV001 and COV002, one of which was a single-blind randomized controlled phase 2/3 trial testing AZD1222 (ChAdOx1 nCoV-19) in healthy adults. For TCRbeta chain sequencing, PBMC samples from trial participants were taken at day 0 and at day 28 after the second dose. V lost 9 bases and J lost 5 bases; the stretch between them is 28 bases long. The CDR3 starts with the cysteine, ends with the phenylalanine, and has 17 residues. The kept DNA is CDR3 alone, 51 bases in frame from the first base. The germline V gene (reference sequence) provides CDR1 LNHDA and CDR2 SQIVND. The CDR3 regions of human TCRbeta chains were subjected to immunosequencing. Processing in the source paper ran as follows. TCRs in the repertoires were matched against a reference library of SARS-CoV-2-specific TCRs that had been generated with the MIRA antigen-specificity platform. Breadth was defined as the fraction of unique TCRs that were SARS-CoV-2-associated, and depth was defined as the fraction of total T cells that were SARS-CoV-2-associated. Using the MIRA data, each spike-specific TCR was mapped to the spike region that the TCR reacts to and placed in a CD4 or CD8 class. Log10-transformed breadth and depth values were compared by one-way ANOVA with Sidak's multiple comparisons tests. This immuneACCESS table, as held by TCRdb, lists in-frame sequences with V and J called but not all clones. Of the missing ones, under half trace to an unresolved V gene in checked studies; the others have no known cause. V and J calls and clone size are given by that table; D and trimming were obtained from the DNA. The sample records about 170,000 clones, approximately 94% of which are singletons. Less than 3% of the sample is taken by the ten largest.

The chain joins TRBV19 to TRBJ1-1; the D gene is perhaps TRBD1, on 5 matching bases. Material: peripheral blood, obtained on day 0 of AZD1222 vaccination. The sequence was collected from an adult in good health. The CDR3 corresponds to CARSPEESRGRGTEAFF. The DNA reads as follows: TGTGCCAGATCGCCCGAGGAGAGTAGGGGTCGTGGGACTGAAGCTTTCTTT.